These T cell receptor beta chains were read from a single sample in a study of CD8 T cells in ankylosing spondylitis. One entry per CDR3 protein results from TCRdb running MiXCR on the 5' RACE reads. In the table there are 200,000 to 300,000 distinct CDR3 sequences, roughly 8.6% of which are singletons. Input material: blood, either unsorted or a sorted T cell fraction (not recorded which). These receptors all come from a male donor with ankylosing spondylitis or in good health (not recorded which). Each CDR3 is given with its conserved first and last residue. D genes are given only for firm matches. The size of a clone is reported for some rows only, either as once, few or many, or as a class for expanded clones.

V gene: TRBV7-9; J gene: TRBJ2-5; clone size: NA; D gene: NA; CDR3 DNA: TGTGCCAGCAGCTTCTCACCGTTGCCAGGGGTCGCGGAGACCCAGTACTTC; CDR3 protein: CASSFSPLPGVAETQYF
V gene: TRBV20-1; J gene: TRBJ1-2; clone size: many; D gene: TRBD1; CDR3 DNA: TGCAGTGCTCCCGGACAGGGGGCTCCTTGGTTCTTC; CDR3 protein: CSAPGQGAPWFF
V gene: TRBV7-9; J gene: TRBJ2-3; clone size: few; D gene: NA; CDR3 DNA: TGTGCCAGCAGCCCAGGACGCGCTGGTCCTAGCACAGATACGCAGTATTTT; CDR3 protein: CASSPGRAGPSTDTQYF
V gene: TRBV6-1; J gene: TRBJ2-5; clone size: many; D gene: TRBD2; CDR3 DNA: TGTGCCAGCACCCTCGGACTAGGGCAAGAGACCCAGTACTTC; CDR3 protein: CASTLGLGQETQYF
V gene: TRBV5-8; J gene: TRBJ1-4; clone size: many; D gene: NA; CDR3 DNA: TGTGCCAGCAGCTTGCTGTCTGCAACTAATGAAAAACTGTTTTTT; CDR3 protein: CASSLLSATNEKLFF
V gene: TRBV19; J gene: TRBJ2-7; clone size: many; D gene: TRBD1; CDR3 DNA: TGTGCCAGTAGCCCCGGGACAGTCTCCTACGAGCAGTACTTC; CDR3 protein: CASSPGTVSYEQYF
V gene: TRBV29-1; J gene: TRBJ2-2; clone size: many; D gene: NA; CDR3 DNA: TGCAGCGGCAGGGATTACACCGGGGAGCTGTTTTTT; CDR3 protein: CSGRDYTGELFF
V gene: TRBV7-8; J gene: TRBJ1-1; clone size: many; D gene: TRBD1; CDR3 DNA: TGTGCCAGCAGCGCGTACGGACAGGGCAACACTGAAGCTTTCTTT; CDR3 protein: CASSAYGQGNTEAFF
V gene: TRBV24-1; J gene: TRBJ1-2; clone size: many; D gene: NA; CDR3 DNA: TGTGCCACCAGTGTAGGAAGGCAAGGTGGCTACACCTTC; CDR3 protein: CATSVGRQGGYTF
V gene: TRBV25-1; J gene: TRBJ2-2; clone size: many; D gene: TRBD1; CDR3 DNA: TGTGCCAGCAGTGAAGCGGGCAGGGGGCCCGGGGAGCTGTTTTTT; CDR3 protein: CASSEAGRGPGELFF
V gene: TRBV6-2/TRBV6-3; J gene: TRBJ2-3; clone size: NA; D gene: TRBD1; CDR3 DNA: TGTGCCAGCAGATCCTACCAGACAGGGGGAGCAGATACGCAGTATTTT; CDR3 protein: CASRSYQTGGADTQYF
V gene: TRBV5-5; J gene: TRBJ2-7; clone size: NA; D gene: NA; CDR3 DNA: TGTGCCAGCAGCCCGATGGCATCCTACGAGCAGTACTTC; CDR3 protein: CASSPMASYEQYF
V gene: TRBV5-6; J gene: TRBJ2-4; clone size: many; D gene: NA; CDR3 DNA: TGTGCCAGCAGCTCAGGGGTTTCCAAAAACATTCAGTACTTC; CDR3 protein: CASSSGVSKNIQYF
V gene: TRBV5-6; J gene: TRBJ2-5; clone size: few; D gene: NA; CDR3 DNA: TGTGCCAGCAGCTTGGGACAGACCGTTCAAGAGACCCAGTACTTC; CDR3 protein: CASSLGQTVQETQYF
V gene: TRBV11-2; J gene: TRBJ2-3; clone size: NA; D gene: NA; CDR3 DNA: TGTGCCAGCAGCTTATCCCCAGGATCTAGCACAGATACGCAGTATTTT; CDR3 protein: CASSLSPGSSTDTQYF
V gene: TRBV20-1; J gene: TRBJ1-1; clone size: many; D gene: NA; CDR3 DNA: TGCAGTGCCAACAGGGCCAGAAACACTGAAGCTTTCTTT; CDR3 protein: CSANRARNTEAFF
V gene: TRBV20-1; J gene: TRBJ2-5; clone size: NA; D gene: NA; CDR3 DNA: TGCAGTGCTAGTTATGAGGGGCGAGAGACCCAGTACTTC; CDR3 protein: CSASYEGRETQYF
V gene: TRBV5-1; J gene: TRBJ2-1; clone size: many; D gene: NA; CDR3 DNA: TGCGCCAGCAGCCCATTCGGGCTCAACAATGAGCAGTTCTTC; CDR3 protein: CASSPFGLNNEQFF
V gene: TRBV4-3; J gene: TRBJ1-1; clone size: many; D gene: NA; CDR3 DNA: TGCGCCAGCAGCCAAGATCGGGCGGGGTGGACTGAAGCTTTCTTT; CDR3 protein: CASSQDRAGWTEAFF
V gene: TRBV7-6; J gene: TRBJ2-1; clone size: many; D gene: TRBD2; CDR3 DNA: TGTGCCAGCAGCTTAGTCAGCGGGAGTGTCAGGTCCTACAATGAGCAGTTCTTC; CDR3 protein: CASSLVSGSVRSYNEQFF
V gene: TRBV5-1; J gene: TRBJ1-4; clone size: many; D gene: TRBD1; CDR3 DNA: TGCGCCAGCAGCTTCCGGGGACAGGGCAATGAAAAACTGTTTTTT; CDR3 protein: CASSFRGQGNEKLFF
V gene: TRBV9; J gene: TRBJ1-6; clone size: many; D gene: NA; CDR3 DNA: TGTGCCAGCAGCGCCGAGGGGGGGAGGAGTAATTCACCCCTCCACTTT; CDR3 protein: CASSAEGGRSNSPLHF
V gene: TRBV7-2; J gene: TRBJ2-1; clone size: many; D gene: NA; CDR3 DNA: TGTGCCAGCAGCTTACCCGGGTCCTACAATGAGCAGTTCTTC; CDR3 protein: CASSLPGSYNEQFF
V gene: TRBV6-1; J gene: TRBJ2-7; clone size: many; D gene: TRBD1; CDR3 DNA: TGTGCCACCACAGGGGGCCACGAGCAGTACTTC; CDR3 protein: CATTGGHEQYF
V gene: TRBV20-1; J gene: TRBJ1-1; clone size: NA; D gene: NA; CDR3 DNA: TGCAGTGCTAGAGATCGCGGGTGGACTGAAGCTTTCTTT; CDR3 protein: CSARDRGWTEAFF